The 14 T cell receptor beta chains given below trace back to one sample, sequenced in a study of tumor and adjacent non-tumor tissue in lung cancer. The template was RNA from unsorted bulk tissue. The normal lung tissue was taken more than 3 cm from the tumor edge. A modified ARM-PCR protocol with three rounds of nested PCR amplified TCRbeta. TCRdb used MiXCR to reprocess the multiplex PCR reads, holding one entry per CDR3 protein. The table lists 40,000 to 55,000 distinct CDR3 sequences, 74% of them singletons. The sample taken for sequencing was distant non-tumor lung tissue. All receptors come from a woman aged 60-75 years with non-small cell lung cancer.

DNA of the CDR3: TGTGCCAGCAGTTCCTACGTCCCAACAGGGACTGATGGCTACACCTTC. Protein: CASSSYVPTGTDGYTF. This chain uses TRBV6-6 with TRBJ1-2, with D possibly TRBD1 on 6 matching bases. Germline lookup yields CDR1 MNHNY and CDR2 SVGAGI (reference sequence). V was shortened by 4 bases and J by 6 bases, with 21 bases between the two germline ends. The CDR3 has 16 amino acids.

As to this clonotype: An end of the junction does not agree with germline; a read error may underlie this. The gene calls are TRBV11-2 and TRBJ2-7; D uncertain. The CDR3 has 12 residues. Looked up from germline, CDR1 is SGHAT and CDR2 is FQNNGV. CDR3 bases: TGTGCCGGCAGCGCCGATAGATACAAGCAGTACTTC. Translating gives CAGSADRYKQYF.

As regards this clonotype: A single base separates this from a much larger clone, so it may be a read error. CDR3 region: CARSSGDRGAFF. The CDR3 nucleotides are TGTGCCAGGAGTTCCGGGGACAGGGGAGCTTTCTTT. V usage is TRBV28 and J usage is TRBJ1-1; TRBD1 matches at 10 bases. The CDR3 sequence is 12 residues long. Germline CDR1 reads MDHEN; CDR2 reads SYDVKM.

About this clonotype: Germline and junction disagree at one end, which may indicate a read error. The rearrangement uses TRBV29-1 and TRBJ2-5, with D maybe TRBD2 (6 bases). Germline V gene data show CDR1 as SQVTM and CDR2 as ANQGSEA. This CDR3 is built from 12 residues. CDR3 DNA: TGCAGCGGATCGCATCCGGGGGAGACCCAATACTTC. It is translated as CSGSHPGETQYF.

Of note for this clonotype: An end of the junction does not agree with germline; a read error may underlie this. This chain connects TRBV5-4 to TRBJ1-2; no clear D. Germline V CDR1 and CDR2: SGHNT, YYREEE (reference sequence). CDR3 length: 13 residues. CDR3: CARSLVGAGGYTF. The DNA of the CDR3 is TGTGCCAGAAGCTTGGTGGGTGCGGGTGGCTACACCTTC.

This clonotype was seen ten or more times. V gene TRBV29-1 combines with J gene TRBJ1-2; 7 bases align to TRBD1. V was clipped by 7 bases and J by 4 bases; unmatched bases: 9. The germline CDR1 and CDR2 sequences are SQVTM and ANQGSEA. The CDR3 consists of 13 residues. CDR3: CSGTATGSYGYTF. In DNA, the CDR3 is TGCAGCGGGACGGCGACAGGGAGCTATGGCTACACCTTC. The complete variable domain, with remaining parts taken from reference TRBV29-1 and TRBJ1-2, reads SAVISQKPSRDICQRGTSLTIQCQVDSQVTMMFWYRQQPGQSLTLIATANQGSEATYESGFVIDKFPISRPNLTFSTLTVSNMSPEDSSIYLCSGTATGSYGYTFGSGTRLTVV.

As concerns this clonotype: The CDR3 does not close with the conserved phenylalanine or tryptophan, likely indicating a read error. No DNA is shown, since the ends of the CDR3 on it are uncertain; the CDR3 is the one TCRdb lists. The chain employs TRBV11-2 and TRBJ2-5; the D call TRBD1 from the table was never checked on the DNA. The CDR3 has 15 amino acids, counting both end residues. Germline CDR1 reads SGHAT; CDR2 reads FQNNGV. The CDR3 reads CASSSTGTGGGTQYL.

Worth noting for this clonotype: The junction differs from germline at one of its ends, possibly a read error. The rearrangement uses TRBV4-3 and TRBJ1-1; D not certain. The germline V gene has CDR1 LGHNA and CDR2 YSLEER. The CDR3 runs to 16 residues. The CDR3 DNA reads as TGCGCCAACAGCCAAGATATGTCAAGGAGGTACACTGAAGCTTTCTTT. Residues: CANSQDMSRRYTEAFF.

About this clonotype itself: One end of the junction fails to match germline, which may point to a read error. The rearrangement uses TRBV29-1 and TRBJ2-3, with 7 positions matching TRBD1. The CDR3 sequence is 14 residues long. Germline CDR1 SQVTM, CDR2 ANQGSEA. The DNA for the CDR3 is TGCGGCGTGGTCGGGACAGCCCCCGCAGATACGCAGTATTTT. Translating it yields CGVVGTAPADTQYF.

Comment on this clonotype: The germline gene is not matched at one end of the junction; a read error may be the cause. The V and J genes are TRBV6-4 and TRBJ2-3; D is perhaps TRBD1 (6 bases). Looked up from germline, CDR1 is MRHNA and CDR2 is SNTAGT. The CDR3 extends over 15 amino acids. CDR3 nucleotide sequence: TGTGCCAGCAGTGACTCGGTTTCAGGGGCAGATACGCAGTTTTTT. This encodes CASSDSVSGADTQFF.

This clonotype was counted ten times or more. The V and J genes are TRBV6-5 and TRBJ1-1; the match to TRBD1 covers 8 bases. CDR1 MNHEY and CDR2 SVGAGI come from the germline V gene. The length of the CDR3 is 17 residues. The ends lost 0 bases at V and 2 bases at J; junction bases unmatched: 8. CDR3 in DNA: TGTGCCAGCAGTTACTCTACAGGGGGAACGGGAAACACTGAAGCTTTCTTT. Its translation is CASSYSTGGTGNTEAFF.

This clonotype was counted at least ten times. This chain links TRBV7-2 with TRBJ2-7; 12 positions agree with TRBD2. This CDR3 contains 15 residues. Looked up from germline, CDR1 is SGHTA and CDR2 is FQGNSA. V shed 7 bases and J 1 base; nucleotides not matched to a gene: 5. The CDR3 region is CASTTGLAGSYEQYF. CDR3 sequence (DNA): TGTGCCAGCACCACAGGACTAGCGGGGTCCTACGAGCAGTACTTC. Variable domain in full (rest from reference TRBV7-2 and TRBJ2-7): GAGVSQSPSNKVTEKGKDVELRCDPISGHTALYWYRQSLGQGLEFLIYFQGNSAPDKSGLPSDRFSAERTGGSVSTLTIQRTQQEDSAVYLCASTTGLAGSYEQYFGPGTRLTVT.

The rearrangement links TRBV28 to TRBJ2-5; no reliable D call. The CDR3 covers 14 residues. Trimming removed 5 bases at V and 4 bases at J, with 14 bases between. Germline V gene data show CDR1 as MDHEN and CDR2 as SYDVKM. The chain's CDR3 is CASSLTSVGETQYF. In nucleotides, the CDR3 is TGTGCCAGCAGTCTCACTTCAGTGGGAGAGACCCAGTACTTC.

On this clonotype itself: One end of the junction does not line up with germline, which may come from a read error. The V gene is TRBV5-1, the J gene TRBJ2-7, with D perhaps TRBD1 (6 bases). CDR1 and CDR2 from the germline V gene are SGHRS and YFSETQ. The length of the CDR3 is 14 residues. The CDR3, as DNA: TGCACCAGCAGCTTGGCTTCACAGGGCTACGAGCAGTACTTC. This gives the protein CTSSLASQGYEQYF.